This T cell receptor (beta chain) was captured in a study of T cell responses to AZD1222 COVID-19 vaccine. Some clones are missing from TCRdb's copy, which holds only in-frame ones; the method was immunoSEQ multiplex PCR. There are about 120,000 clones in the sample; around 84% occur only once, and approximately 18% lies in the top ten. This material consisted of peripheral blood, taken 28 days after the second AZD1222 dose. The receptor was derived from an adult who received the AZD1222 COVID-19 vaccine.

The CDR3 protein is CASSIPGPDNEQFF. Here the CDR3 DNA reads TGTGCCAGTAGTATCCCCGGGCCAGACAATGAGCAGTTCTTC. The genes are TRBV19 and TRBJ2-1; D uncertain. V lost 3 bases to trimming and J lost 5 bases, with 11 bases between them. Germline V gene data show CDR1 as LNHDA and CDR2 as SQIVND (reference sequence). The CDR3 spans 14 residues. The full variable domain, completed using reference TRBV19 and TRBJ2-1, is DGGITQSPKYLFRKEGQNVTLSCEQNLNHDAMYWYRQDPGQGLRLIYYSQIVNDFQKGDIAEGYSVSREKKESFPLTVTSAQKNPTAFYLCASSIPGPDNEQFFGPGTRLTVL.